The 27 T cell receptor gamma chains listed next were all sequenced from one sample in a study of Vδ1+ human thymocytes. Study-wide points: Thymic TRG and TRD repertoires appeared highly polyclonal, with Gaussian CDR3 length distributions.

The template was reverse-transcribed extracted RNA. CDR3 amplicons came from multiplex PCR with pooled V-gene forward and constant-region reverse primers. TCRdb re-analyzed the multiplex PCR reads via CATT. The profile shows approximately 20,000 gamma-chain clones, 12% to 15% of them singletons. Their antigen targets remain unknown. The sequencing sample was made of Vdelta1+ gamma-delta thymocytes from the thymus. The subset is: FACS-sorted CD3+ TCRalphabeta- TCRVdelta1+ TCRVdelta2- thymocytes. These receptors all stem from a child under two years old who had congenital heart surgery.

This clone was picked up a small number of times. J is TRGJ1 or TRGJ2 and V is TRGV5. J was trimmed by 0 bases and V by 1 base; bases with no gene match: 6. CDR1 and CDR2 (germline): VINAFY, YDVSNSKD. CDR3 length equals 15 residues. The DNA of the CDR3 is TGTGCCACCTGGGACAGCTTCAAGAATTATTATAAGAAACTCTTT. It encodes CATWDSFKNYYKKLF.

This chain uses TRGV8 with TRGJ1 or TRGJ2. The germline gives CDR1 VENAVY, CDR2 YDSYNSRV. Germline trimming cut 3 bases from V and 3 bases from J; bases unmatched to any gene: 5. The CDR3 has 13 residues. This chain's CDR3 is CATWDRAYYKKLF. The CDR3, as DNA: TGTGCCACCTGGGATCGTGCTTATTATAAGAAACTCTTT.

On this clone itself: This same CDR3 is encoded by further DNA sequences in the sample. The chain has TRGV2 and TRGJ1 or TRGJ2. Per the germline V gene, CDR1 is EGSNGY and CDR2 is YDSYNSKV. The trim removed 0 bases at V and 9 bases at J, leaving 5 bases unmatched. The CDR3 is 12 amino acids. The CDR3: CATWDGPIKKLF. In DNA form, the CDR3 reads TGTGCCACCTGGGACGGGCCTATTAAGAAACTCTTT.

The rearrangement uses TRGV4 and TRGJP2. V was pared by 4 bases and J by 6 bases, with 8 bases of the junction left unmatched. CDR1 and CDR2 (germline): EGSTGY, YDSYTSSV. CDR3 length: 14 amino acids. The CDR3 reads CATWDGPRDWIKTF. Written as DNA, the CDR3 is TGTGCCACCTGGGACGGGCCGCGTGATTGGATCAAGACGTTT.

To note about this clone: This same CDR3 is encoded by further DNA sequences in the sample. The genes are TRGV9 and TRGJ1 or TRGJ2. This CDR3 region has 15 residues. Germline V CDR1 and CDR2: GITISATS, ISYDGTV (reference sequence). Trimming cost V 3 bases and J 2 bases; bases outside gene matches: 10. This CDR3 reads CALWELWCHYYKKLF. CDR3 coding DNA: TGTGCCTTGTGGGAGTTATGGTGTCATTATTATAAGAAACTCTTT.

V gene TRGV4 combines with J gene TRGJP1. The CDR3 extends over 14 amino acids. V was pared by 5 bases and J by 5 bases, with 8 bases of the junction left unmatched. The germline gives CDR1 EGSTGY, CDR2 YDSYTSSV. The CDR3 spells CATWAGGTGWFKIF. The CDR3 DNA is TGTGCCACCTGGGCTGGTGGAACTGGTTGGTTCAAGATATTT.

This clone was observed a few times. The rearrangement uses TRGV5 and TRGJ1 or TRGJ2. This CDR3 has 13 residues. V was clipped by 3 bases and J by 8 bases; unmatched bases: 10. The V gene's germline CDR1 is VINAFY and CDR2 YDVSNSKD. The CDR3 sequence is CATWDRRGDKKLF. The CDR3 DNA reads as TGTGCCACCTGGGACCGGAGGGGGGATAAGAAACTCTTT.

This clone was found a few times. The gene calls are TRGV3 and TRGJ1 or TRGJ2. This CDR3 region has 14 residues. V was clipped by 2 bases and J by 3 bases; unmatched bases: 7. The germline V gene encodes CDR1 VTNTFY and CDR2 YDVSTARD (reference sequence). The chain's CDR3 is CATWDTLSYYKKLF. In nucleotides, the CDR3 is TGTGCCACCTGGGACACACTCTCTTATTATAAGAAACTCTTT.

By share of the sample, this clone is medium-sized. The same CDR3 arises from other DNA sequences in this sample as well. The V call is TRGV9, the J call TRGJ1 or TRGJ2. J lost 0 bases, V lost 1 base, and 3 bases had no gene match. The CDR3 consists of 14 residues. CDR1 and CDR2 from the germline V gene are GITISATS and ISYDGTV (reference sequence). The CDR3 loop is CALWEVSNYYKKLF. DNA for the CDR3: TGTGCCTTGTGGGAGGTCTCGAATTATTATAAGAAACTCTTT.

This chain links TRGV4 with TRGJ1 or TRGJ2. Per the germline V gene, CDR1 is EGSTGY and CDR2 is YDSYTSSV. The V and J ends lost 6 bases and 5 bases, in that order; junction bases with no gene match: 10. This CDR3 region has 13 residues. This CDR3 is CATWKRRNYKKLF. CDR3 bases: TGTGCCACCTGGAAGCGGCGGAATTATAAGAAACTCTTT.

This clone was detected only a few times. The chain links TRGV3 to TRGJP2. The CDR3 extends over 14 amino acids. Germline lookup yields CDR1 VTNTFY and CDR2 YDVSTARD (reference sequence). V gave up 0 bases and J gave up 7 bases; unmatched junction bases: 5. The chain's CDR3 is CATWDRRPDWIKTF. The DNA of the CDR3 is TGTGCCACCTGGGACAGGCGGCCTGATTGGATCAAGACGTTT.

V is TRGV3 and J is TRGJ1 or TRGJ2. This CDR3 is built from 12 residues. From germline, CDR1 is VTNTFY and CDR2 YDVSTARD (reference sequence). The V gene end was trimmed by 1 base and the J gene end by 7 bases; junction bases not matched to a gene: 4. The CDR3 sequence is CATWDSLYKKLF. The CDR3 nucleotides read TGTGCCACCTGGGACAGCCTCTATAAGAAACTCTTT.

In its sample, this clone was seen a few times. This same CDR3 is encoded by further DNA sequences in the sample. The chain joins TRGV4 to TRGJ1 or TRGJ2. This CDR3 comprises 12 residues. V trimming: 6 bases; J trimming: 4 bases; junction bases outside the gene matches: 6. Germline lookup yields CDR1 EGSTGY and CDR2 YDSYTSSV. CDR3 protein: CATWKKYYKKLF. For the CDR3, the DNA is TGTGCCACCTGGAAAAAATATTATAAGAAACTCTTT.

As regards this clone: This sample includes further DNA sequences coding for the same CDR3. The V and J genes are TRGV3 and TRGJ1 or TRGJ2. Germline V gives CDR1 VTNTFY, CDR2 YDVSTARD (reference sequence). The CDR3 consists of 14 residues. The V gene end was trimmed by 0 bases and the J gene end by 6 bases; junction bases not matched to a gene: 8. The CDR3 DNA follows: TGTGCCACCTGGGACAGGCGCGGAGGTTATAAGAAACTCTTT. Encoded protein: CATWDRRGGYKKLF.

On this clone: Other DNA sequences in this specimen translate into the identical CDR3. V usage is TRGV2 and J usage is TRGJP2. The CDR3 loop spans 14 amino acids. V gave up 0 bases and J gave up 6 bases; unmatched junction bases: 4. Germline V gives CDR1 EGSNGY, CDR2 YDSYNSKV. The DNA for the CDR3 is TGTGCCACCTGGGACGGGCTGGGTGATTGGATCAAGACGTTT. Translation: CATWDGLGDWIKTF.

This clone was picked up a small number of times. The genes are TRGV2 and TRGJ1 or TRGJ2. CDR3 length equals 10 residues. V shed 0 bases and J 14 bases; nucleotides not matched to a gene: 4. Looked up from germline, CDR1 is EGSNGY and CDR2 is YDSYNSKV. CDR3 sequence: CATWDGPELF. The CDR3 DNA reads TGTGCCACCTGGGACGGGCCCGAACTCTTT.

This clone was seen a few times. Other DNA sequences in this specimen translate into the identical CDR3. The rearrangement links TRGV8 to TRGJP1. There are 14 residues in the CDR3. J lost 0 bases, V lost 3 bases, and 1 base had no gene match. Per the germline V gene, CDR1 is VENAVY and CDR2 is YDSYNSRV. CDR3 protein: CATWDHTTGWFKIF. CDR3 bases: TGTGCCACCTGGGATCATACCACTGGTTGGTTCAAGATATTT.

Note on this clone: In the same sample, other DNA sequences code for this CDR3. V is TRGV8 and J is TRGJP1. Germline V lookup: CDR1 VENAVY, CDR2 YDSYNSRV. J lost 0 bases, V lost 3 bases, and 7 bases had no gene match. The CDR3 covers 16 residues. The CDR3 nucleotides read TGTGCCACCTGGGATCTCATGGATACCACTGGTTGGTTCAAGATATTT. It codes for CATWDLMDTTGWFKIF.

This clone was detected a few times. The chain recombines TRGV4 with TRGJP1. The CDR3 has 18 amino acids. V was pared by 0 bases and J by 0 bases, with 10 bases of the junction left unmatched. CDR1 is EGSTGY, CDR2 YDSYTSSV, per germline. CDR3 DNA sequence: TGTGCCACCTGGGATGGGGGCCACCCCCATACCACTGGTTGGTTCAAGATATTT. Amino acids: CATWDGGHPHTTGWFKIF.

This clone was picked up a small number of times. The sample contains more than one DNA sequence encoding this CDR3. The gene calls are TRGV4 and TRGJ1 or TRGJ2. Losses at the gene ends were 0 bases for V and 2 bases for J; bases not matched to a gene: 7. This CDR3 comprises 15 residues. Germline V gene lookup returns CDR1 EGSTGY and CDR2 YDSYTSSV. In DNA form, the CDR3 reads TGTGCCACCTGGGATGGGCCTCTTGATTATTATAAGAAACTCTTT. Translation: CATWDGPLDYYKKLF.

The chain recombines TRGV4 with TRGJ1 or TRGJ2. Germline V gene data show CDR1 as EGSTGY and CDR2 as YDSYTSSV. This CDR3 is 14 amino acids long. The junction had 11 bases not matched to a gene; V was cut back by 6 bases and J by 3 bases. In DNA form, the CDR3 reads TGTGCCACCTGGAGAGGGATCCGTTATTATAAGAAACTCTTT. Protein sequence: CATWRGIRYYKKLF.

This clone was recorded a few times. Other nucleotide sequences in the sample specify the same CDR3. V gene TRGV9 combines with J gene TRGJ1 or TRGJ2. The V gene end was trimmed by 2 bases and the J gene end by 12 bases; junction bases not matched to a gene: 7. The CDR3 totals 11 residues. The germline V gene has CDR1 GITISATS and CDR2 ISYDGTV (reference sequence). CDR3 nucleotide sequence: TGTGCCTTGTGGGAGGGACTTTGGAAACTCTTT. Translation gives CALWEGLWKLF.

This clone was observed a handful of times. The chain recombines TRGV4 with TRGJ1 or TRGJ2. The CDR3 consists of 15 residues. Germline V lookup: CDR1 EGSTGY, CDR2 YDSYTSSV. Trimming cost V 2 bases and J 1 base; bases outside gene matches: 8. CDR3 coding DNA: TGTGCCACCTGGGATGACCCCCGAAATTATTATAAGAAACTCTTT. It encodes CATWDDPRNYYKKLF.

This clone came up a few times. The J gene is TRGJ1 or TRGJ2, the V gene TRGV5. This CDR3 spans 13 amino acids. Germline CDR1 reads VINAFY; CDR2 reads YDVSNSKD. The trim removed 3 bases at V and 8 bases at J, leaving 10 bases unmatched. The CDR3 here is CATWDAPCHKKLF. CDR3 nucleotide sequence: TGTGCCACCTGGGACGCGCCGTGTCATAAGAAACTCTTT.

This chain joins TRGV2 and TRGJP2. V lost 0 bases and J lost 6; bases outside the gene matches: 7. This CDR3 spans 15 amino acids. The V gene's germline CDR1 is EGSNGY and CDR2 YDSYNSKV. As DNA, the CDR3 is TGTGCCACCTGGGACGGGGCGGGGGGTGATTGGATCAAGACGTTT. Amino acids: CATWDGAGGDWIKTF.

V usage is TRGV9 and J usage is TRGJ1 or TRGJ2. Per germline, CDR1 GITISATS and CDR2 ISYDGTV (reference sequence). The trim removed 2 bases at V and 4 bases at J, leaving 5 bases unmatched. The CDR3 extends over 13 amino acids. This CDR3 reads CALWEGGYYKKLF. In DNA form, the CDR3 reads TGTGCCTTGTGGGAGGGGGGGTATTATAAGAAACTCTTT.

The table lists this clone with a few counts. The V gene is TRGV9, the J gene TRGJ1 or TRGJ2. The CDR3 consists of 14 residues. Germline trimming cut 0 bases from V and 9 bases from J; bases unmatched to any gene: 11. The V gene's germline CDR1 is GITISATS and CDR2 ISYDGTV (reference sequence). This CDR3 reads CALWEVGPNGKKLF. The CDR3 DNA reads as TGTGCCTTGTGGGAGGTGGGTCCCAACGGTAAGAAACTCTTT.